One sample yielded the 17 T cell receptor beta chains listed below, sequenced in a study of T cell responses to AZD1222 COVID-19 vaccine. The data were produced by immunoSEQ multiplex PCR, yet TCRdb's version contains in-frame clones alone and is incomplete. Of around 95,000 clones in the sample, over 90% were seen once. The specimen was peripheral blood, collected on day 0 of AZD1222 vaccination. Receptors originate from an adult in good health.

This clone was found once. The chain links TRBV30 to TRBJ1-5; D may be TRBD1 (5 bases). The CDR3 is 16 residues long. The V and J ends lost 0 bases and 1 base respectively, with 13 bases between them. CDR1 and CDR2 (germline): GTSNPN, SVGIG (reference sequence). The DNA for the CDR3 is TGTGCCTGGAGTGTCAAGGGGAGAGGGAGCAATCAGCCCCAGCATTTT. This translates into CAWSVKGRGSNQPQHF.

The CDR3 protein is CASSLTTAGELFF. CDR3 nucleotide sequence: TGTGCCAGCAGTTTAACTACAGCCGGGGAGCTGTTTTTT. This rearrangement joins TRBV27 to TRBJ2-2; D remains ambiguous. The V end lost 2 bases, the J end lost 6 bases, and 7 bases lay between the germline ends. Looked up from germline, CDR1 is MNHEY and CDR2 is SMNVEV (reference sequence). The CDR3 covers 13 residues.

The chain joins TRBV6-6 to TRBJ2-1, with 8 bases matching TRBD2. The CDR3 has 16 amino acids. Germline CDR1 and CDR2: MNHNY and SVGAGI (reference sequence). V dropped 6 bases and J dropped 10; count of bases not matched to a gene: 17. The CDR3 DNA sequence: TGTGCCAGCAGACCCTCTAGCGGGTATTTAGGGGAAGAGCAGTTCTTC. Encoded protein: CASRPSSGYLGEEQFF.

The chain joins TRBV5-6 to TRBJ1-2, with D perhaps TRBD1 (6 bases). Germline V gene sequence: CDR1 SGHDT, CDR2 YYEEEE. The CDR3 loop spans 15 amino acids. V was pared by 4 bases and J by 2 bases, with 15 bases between. The CDR3 region is CASSRIEQGNYGYTF. The CDR3 DNA is TGTGCCAGCAGCCGAATAGAACAGGGAAACTATGGCTACACCTTC.

This clone was seen once. V usage is TRBV5-8 and J usage is TRBJ1-1; TRBD1 matches 8 bases. The CDR3 is made up of 17 amino acids. V was pared by 0 bases and J by 7 bases, with 14 bases of the junction left unmatched. The germline gives CDR1 SGHTS, CDR2 YDEGEE. This chain's CDR3 is CASSLGAGGALSLEAFF. The DNA of the CDR3 is TGTGCCAGCAGCTTGGGGGCAGGGGGCGCGCTCTCCCTTGAAGCTTTCTTT.

The genes are TRBV7-8 and TRBJ2-1, with TRBD2 as a possible D gene (6 bases). This CDR3 has 14 residues. The germline CDR1 and CDR2 sequences are SGHVS and FQNEAQ. Trimming removed 2 bases from V and 8 bases from J, with 13 bases in between. The CDR3: CASSLQRASDEQFF. CDR3 sequence (DNA): TGTGCCAGCAGCTTACAGCGGGCTAGCGATGAGCAGTTCTTC.

The chain combines TRBV28 with TRBJ1-1; D gene unclear. Germline CDR1 and CDR2: MDHEN and SYDVKM. The CDR3 runs 14 residues. V was clipped by 6 bases and J by 4 bases, with 15 bases between them. CDR3 loop: CASRSGDGITEAFF. The CDR3 region has the DNA TGTGCCAGCAGGTCCGGGGATGGAATCACTGAAGCTTTCTTT.

This chain links TRBV19 with TRBJ1-5; D gene unclear. Trimming removed 4 bases at V and 0 bases at J, with 13 bases between. The CDR3 covers 16 residues. Germline V gives CDR1 LNHDA, CDR2 SQIVND (reference sequence). For the CDR3, the DNA is TGTGCCAGTAGTAATTGGAGAAGTAATAGCAATCAGCCCCAGCATTTT. Protein product: CASSNWRSNSNQPQHF. Looking up the rest from reference TRBV19 and TRBJ1-5 gives the full variable domain: DGGITQSPKYLFRKEGQNVTLSCEQNLNHDAMYWYRQDPGQGLRLIYYSQIVNDFQKGDIAEGYSVSREKKESFPLTVTSAQKNPTAFYLCASSNWRSNSNQPQHFGDGTRLSIL.

This chain joins TRBV2 and TRBJ2-5; D remains ambiguous. CDR3 length: 12 residues. The V gene lost 6 bases and the J gene lost 0 bases, with 5 bases spanning the gap. The germline gives CDR1 SNHLY, CDR2 FYNNEI. The CDR3 region has the DNA TGTGCCAGCAGATCGTACCAAGAGACCCAGTACTTC. It yields the protein CASRSYQETQYF.

V gene TRBV28 combines with J gene TRBJ1-5; D unclear. Trimming pared 7 bases from V and 14 bases from J, leaving 18 bases between. The CDR3 runs to 12 residues. Germline V lookup: CDR1 MDHEN, CDR2 SYDVKM. The CDR3 DNA follows: TGTGCCAGCATAGGGTCGAGACAAGAAAAGCATTTT. Its translation is CASIGSRQEKHF.

The rearrangement links TRBV11-3 to TRBJ2-2; the D is unclear. V lost 3 bases and J lost 1, with 3 bases in between. The germline V gene encodes CDR1 SGHNT and CDR2 YENEEA. The CDR3 is made up of 13 amino acids. CDR3 DNA: TGTGCCAGCAGCTTTTGGAACACCGGGGAGCTGTTTTTT. This sequence encodes CASSFWNTGELFF.

The chain recombines TRBV13 with TRBJ2-3; 7 positions agree with TRBD2. Germline V gene lookup returns CDR1 PRHDT and CDR2 FYEKMQ (reference sequence). After removal of 4 bases from V and 8 bases from J, the junction contained 15 bases not matched to a gene. The CDR3 is made up of 16 amino acids. CDR3 DNA: TGTGCCAGCAGCTACCGGGGAGGGACCACCGCACGTACGCAGTATTTT. Translated, it gives CASSYRGGTTARTQYF. The full variable domain, in which reference TRBV13 and TRBJ2-3 provide the parts outside the CDR3, is AAGVIQSPRHLIKEKRETATLKCYPIPRHDTVYWYQQGPGQDPQFLISFYEKMQSDKGSIPDRFSAQQFSDYHSELNMSSLELGDSALYFCASSYRGGTTARTQYFGPGTRLTVL.

This clone is a singleton in its sample. The chain uses TRBV13 and TRBJ2-7; 10 bases match TRBD2. J was trimmed by 4 bases and V by 5 bases; bases with no gene match: 8. The CDR3 is made up of 15 amino acids. Germline CDR1 reads PRHDT; CDR2 reads FYEKMQ (reference sequence). In DNA form, the CDR3 reads TGTGCCAGCAGCGGTAGGACTAGCGGTGTGTACGAGCAGTACTTC. It codes for CASSGRTSGVYEQYF.

The rearrangement uses TRBV4-2 and TRBJ2-1; unclear D gene. Germline-derived CDR1 and CDR2 are LGHNA and YNFKEQ. The V gene lost 2 bases and the J gene lost 4 bases, with 12 bases spanning the gap. The length of the CDR3 is 15 residues. CDR3 DNA sequence: TGTGCCAGCAGCCAACTTATCGACTCATACAATGAGCAGTTCTTC. It encodes CASSQLIDSYNEQFF.

V gene TRBV27 combines with J gene TRBJ2-6; D is unresolved. Germline-derived CDR1 and CDR2 are MNHEY and SMNVEV (reference sequence). The V end lost 7 bases, the J end lost 2 bases, and 3 bases lay between the germline ends. The CDR3 contains 12 residues. CDR3 nucleotide sequence: TGTGCCAGCAAAACTGGGGCCAACGTCCTGACTTTC. It codes for CASKTGANVLTF.

The chain uses TRBV2 and TRBJ2-7; TRBD1 matches at 9 bases. Germline lookup yields CDR1 SNHLY and CDR2 FYNNEI. This CDR3 has 13 amino acids. V gave up 7 bases and J gave up 7 bases; unmatched junction bases: 8. DNA of the CDR3: TGTGCCAGCACCGGGACAGGGCTGGTTGAGCAGTACTTC. Its translation is CASTGTGLVEQYF.

The chain employs TRBV10-3 and TRBJ2-5; TRBD1 aligns across 7 bases. The CDR3 runs 14 residues. In germline, CDR1 is ENHRY, CDR2 SYGVKD. After removal of 0 bases from V and 4 bases from J, the junction contained 2 bases not matched to a gene. The DNA for the CDR3 is TGTGCCATCAGTGAGTCCGACAGGGTAGAGACCCAGTACTTC. Encoded protein: CAISESDRVETQYF.